The 11 T cell receptor beta chains below all came from one sample that was sequenced in a study of shared clonotypes between healthy human individuals. Sequencing was performed with immunoSEQ multiplex PCR; in TCRdb, only in-frame clones are kept and a portion is missing. Of 600,000 to 700,000 clones listed, around four fifths are singletons. Material: memory CD4+ T cells sorted from blood. Subset specified: CD45RA-negative fraction. The receptors come from a woman between 25 and 40 years old in good health.

V gene TRBV28 combines with J gene TRBJ2-7, with a possible D match to TRBD1 (5 bases). Looked up from germline, CDR1 is MDHEN and CDR2 is SYDVKM. V was shortened by 2 bases and J by 6 bases, with 26 bases between the two germline ends. CDR3 length equals 18 residues. The CDR3 bases are TGTGCCAGCAGTTTACTGACCGCCAACACAGGAATGGATTCCGAGCAGTACTTC. This translates into CASSLLTANTGMDSEQYF.

The chain employs TRBV2 and TRBJ1-1, with 8 bases that match TRBD1. CDR1 SNHLY and CDR2 FYNNEI come from the germline V gene. With V trimmed by 6 bases and J by 1 base, 7 bases remained unmatched. This CDR3 is built from 15 residues. The CDR3 loop is CASRPQGARNTEAFF. CDR3 DNA sequence: TGTGCCAGCAGGCCTCAGGGGGCTAGGAACACTGAAGCTTTCTTT.

V is TRBV7-8 and J is TRBJ2-2, with a weak D call TRBD1 (5 bases). Germline loops: CDR1 SGHVS, CDR2 FQNEAQ. Trimming pared 2 bases from V and 0 bases from J, leaving 13 bases between. The CDR3 runs to 17 residues. In DNA, the CDR3 is TGTGCCAGCAGCTTACGACAGACCAACGCGAACACCGGGGAGCTGTTTTTT. Its translation: CASSLRQTNANTGELFF.

The chain employs TRBV28 and TRBJ2-4; 12 nucleotides line up with TRBD1. The CDR3 totals 17 residues. The junction had 9 bases not matched to a gene; V was cut back by 5 bases and J by 4 bases. Germline V gene data show CDR1 as MDHEN and CDR2 as SYDVKM. The chain's CDR3 is CASSKAGQGARKNIQYF. The CDR3 DNA reads as TGTGCCAGCAGTAAGGCGGGACAGGGGGCTAGAAAAAACATTCAGTACTTC.

The chain carries TRBV5-1 and TRBJ1-2, with 9 bases matching TRBD1. This CDR3 comprises 15 residues. The junction had 9 bases not matched to a gene; V was cut back by 5 bases and J by 4 bases. The germline gives CDR1 SGHRS, CDR2 YFSETQ. CDR3 DNA: TGCGCCAGCAGTTATGGACAGGGGAGGATCTATGGCTACACCTTC. Its protein product is CASSYGQGRIYGYTF.

This sequence joins TRBV14 and TRBJ2-7; D is possibly TRBD2 (6 bases). Between the trimmed V and J ends, which lost 4 bases and 6 bases, there was a span of 13 bases. This CDR3 is 13 amino acids long. CDR1 is SGHDN, CDR2 FVKESK, per germline. The CDR3 DNA sequence: TGTGCCAGCAGCCGCGGGAACCCTAGCGAGCAGTACTTC. Encoded protein: CASSRGNPSEQYF.

The chain recombines TRBV7-8 with TRBJ1-3, with 7 bases that match TRBD1. The ends lost 0 bases at V and 3 bases at J; junction bases unmatched: 2. This CDR3 has 15 residues. Germline assignment: CDR1 SGHVS and CDR2 FQNEAQ. The CDR3 protein is CASSLARTGGNTIYF. CDR3 coding DNA: TGTGCCAGCAGCTTAGCGCGGACAGGTGGAAACACCATATATTTT.

Many counts were recorded for this clone. In the same sample, other DNA sequences code for this CDR3. The genes are TRBV4-1 and TRBJ1-5; D gene ambiguous. The V gene lost 0 bases and the J gene lost 4 bases, with 7 bases spanning the gap. CDR3 length equals 14 residues. Germline loops: CDR1 MGHRA, CDR2 YSYEKL. The CDR3 sequence: CASSQDPGNQPQHF. CDR3 DNA sequence: TGCGCCAGCAGCCAAGATCCAGGTAATCAGCCCCAGCATTTT.

This chain's CDR3 is CASSRPGHNTGELFF. CDR3 nucleotides: TGTGCCAGCAGCCGACCGGGACACAACACCGGGGAGCTGTTTTTT. The chain combines TRBV7-9 with TRBJ2-2, with D perhaps TRBD1 (6 bases). Germline-derived CDR1 and CDR2 are SEHNR and FQNEAQ (reference sequence). The CDR3 is 15 amino acids. V lost 5 bases, J lost 2 bases, and 12 bases lay in between. Based on the CDR3 plus reference TRBV7-9 and TRBJ2-2, the full variable domain is DTGVSQNPRHKITKRGQNVTFRCDPISEHNRLYWYRQTLGQGPEFLTYFQNEAQLEKSRLLSDRFSAERPKGSFSTLEIQRTEQGDSAMYLCASSRPGHNTGELFFGEGSRLTVL.

This clone has a single count. The chain employs TRBV2 and TRBJ2-5; TRBD2 agrees at 10 bases. V was pared by 4 bases and J by 4 bases, with 6 bases of the junction left unmatched. The CDR3 has 15 residues. In germline, CDR1 is SNHLY, CDR2 FYNNEI. The CDR3 DNA sequence: TGTGCCAGCAGTGGGACCACTAGCGGGGTAGAGACCCAGTACTTC. Amino acids: CASSGTTSGVETQYF.

This chain uses TRBV29-1 with TRBJ1-1; 8 nucleotides match TRBD1. Germline V gene sequence: CDR1 SQVTM, CDR2 ANQGSEA. V gave up 6 bases and J gave up 5 bases; unmatched junction bases: 11. This CDR3 spans 14 amino acids. In nucleotides, the CDR3 is TGCAGCGTCCGGACAGGGCGCGTAAGAACTGAAGCTTTCTTT. It is translated as CSVRTGRVRTEAFF.